This entry concerns a single T cell receptor beta chain. The data were produced by immunoSEQ multiplex PCR, yet TCRdb's version contains in-frame clones alone and is incomplete. The repertoire consists of around 25,000 clones, with roughly 93% occurring once and the leading ten covering around 15%. The sample is drawn from a study of control samples from healthy donors and cancer patients. Germline assignment: CDR1 SNHLY and CDR2 FYNNEI. Trimming shortened V by 3 bases and J by 3 bases, and 2 bases separated the two germline ends. The CDR3 is made up of 12 amino acids. This sequence joins TRBV2 and TRBJ2-2; D remains unclear. Sequencing was done on a sample of PBMCs. This sequence was found in a man over 45 with lung cancer. CDR3 DNA sequence: TGTGCCAGCAGTGATGACACCGGGGAGCTGTTTTTT. It is translated as CASSDDTGELFF. The full variable domain, rest sourced from reference TRBV2 and TRBJ2-2, is EPEVTQTPSHQVTQMGQEVILRCVPISNHLYFYWYRQILGQKVEFLVSFYNNEISEKSEIFDDQFSVERPDGSNFTLKIRSTKLEDSAMYFCASSDDTGELFFGEGSRLTVL.